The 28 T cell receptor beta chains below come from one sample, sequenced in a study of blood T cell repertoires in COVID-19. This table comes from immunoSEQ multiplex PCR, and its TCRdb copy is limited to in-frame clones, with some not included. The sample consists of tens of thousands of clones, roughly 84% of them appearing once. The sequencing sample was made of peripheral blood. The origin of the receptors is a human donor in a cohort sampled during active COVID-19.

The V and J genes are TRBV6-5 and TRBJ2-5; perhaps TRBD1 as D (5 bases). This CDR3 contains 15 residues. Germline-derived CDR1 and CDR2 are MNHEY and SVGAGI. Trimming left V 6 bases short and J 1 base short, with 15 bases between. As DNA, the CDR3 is TGTGCCAGCAGCCCCACAGACAGACCCCAAGAGACCCAGTACTTC. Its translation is CASSPTDRPQETQYF.

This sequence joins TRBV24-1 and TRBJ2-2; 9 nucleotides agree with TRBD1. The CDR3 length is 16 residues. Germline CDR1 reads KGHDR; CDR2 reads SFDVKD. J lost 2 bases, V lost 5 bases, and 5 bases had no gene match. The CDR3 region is CATSAGTGGNTGELFF. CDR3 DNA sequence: TGTGCCACCAGTGCAGGAACAGGGGGCAACACCGGGGAGCTGTTTTTT.

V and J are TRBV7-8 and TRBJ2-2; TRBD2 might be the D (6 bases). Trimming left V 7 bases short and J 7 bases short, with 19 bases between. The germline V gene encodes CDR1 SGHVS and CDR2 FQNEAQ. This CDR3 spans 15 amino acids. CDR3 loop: CASIKSTGAGGELFF. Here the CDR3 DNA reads TGTGCCAGCATCAAAAGCACGGGAGCCGGCGGGGAGCTGTTTTTT.

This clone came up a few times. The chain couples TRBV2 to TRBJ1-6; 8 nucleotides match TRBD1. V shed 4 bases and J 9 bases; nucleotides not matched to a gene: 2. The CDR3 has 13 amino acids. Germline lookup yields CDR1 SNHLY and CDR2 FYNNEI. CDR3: CASSGQGISPLHF. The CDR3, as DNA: TGTGCCAGCAGTGGACAGGGGATTTCACCCCTCCACTTT.

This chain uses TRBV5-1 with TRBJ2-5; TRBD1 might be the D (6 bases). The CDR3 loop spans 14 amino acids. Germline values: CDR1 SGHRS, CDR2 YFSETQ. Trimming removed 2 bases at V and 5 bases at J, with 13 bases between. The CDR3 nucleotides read TGCGCCAGCAGCTTAGACAGGTTTTGGGAGACCCAGTACTTC. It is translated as CASSLDRFWETQYF.

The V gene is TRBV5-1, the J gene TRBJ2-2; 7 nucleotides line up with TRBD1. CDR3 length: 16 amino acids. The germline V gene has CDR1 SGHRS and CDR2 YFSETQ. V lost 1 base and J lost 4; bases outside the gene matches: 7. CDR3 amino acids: CASSLITGTVTGELFF. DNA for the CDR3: TGCGCCAGCAGCTTGATTACCGGGACAGTCACCGGGGAGCTGTTTTTT.

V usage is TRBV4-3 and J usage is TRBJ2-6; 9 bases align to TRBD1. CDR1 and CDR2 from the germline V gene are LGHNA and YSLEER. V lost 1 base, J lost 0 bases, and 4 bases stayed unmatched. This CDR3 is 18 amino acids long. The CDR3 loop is CASSQVWTGDSGANVLTF. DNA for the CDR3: TGCGCCAGCAGCCAAGTCTGGACAGGGGACTCTGGGGCCAACGTCCTGACTTTC.

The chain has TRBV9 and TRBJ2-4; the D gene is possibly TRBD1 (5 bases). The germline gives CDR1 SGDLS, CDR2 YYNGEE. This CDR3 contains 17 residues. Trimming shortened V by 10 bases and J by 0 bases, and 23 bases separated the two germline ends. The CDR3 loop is CAGQRTFPDLAKNIQYF. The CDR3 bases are TGTGCCGGCCAGAGGACATTCCCGGATCTAGCCAAAAACATTCAGTACTTC. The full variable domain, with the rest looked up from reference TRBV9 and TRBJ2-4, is DSGVTQTPKHLITATGQRVTLRCSPRSGDLSVYWYQQSLDQGLQFLIQYYNGEERAKGNILERFSAQQFPDLHSELNLSSLELGDSALYFCAGQRTFPDLAKNIQYFGAGTRLSVL.

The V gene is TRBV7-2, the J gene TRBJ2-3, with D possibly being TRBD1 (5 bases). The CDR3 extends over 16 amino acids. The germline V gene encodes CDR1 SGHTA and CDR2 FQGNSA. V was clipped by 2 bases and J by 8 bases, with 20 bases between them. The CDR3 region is CASSLPPAGPRLTQYF. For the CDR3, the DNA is TGTGCCAGCAGCTTACCCCCGGCAGGGCCCCGACTTACGCAGTATTTT.

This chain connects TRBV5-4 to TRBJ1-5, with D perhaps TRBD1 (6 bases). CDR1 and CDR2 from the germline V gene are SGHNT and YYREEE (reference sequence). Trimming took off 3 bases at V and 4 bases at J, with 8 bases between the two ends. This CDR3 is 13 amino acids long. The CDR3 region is CASSYTGNQPQHF. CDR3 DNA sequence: TGTGCCAGCAGCTACACAGGGAATCAGCCCCAGCATTTT.

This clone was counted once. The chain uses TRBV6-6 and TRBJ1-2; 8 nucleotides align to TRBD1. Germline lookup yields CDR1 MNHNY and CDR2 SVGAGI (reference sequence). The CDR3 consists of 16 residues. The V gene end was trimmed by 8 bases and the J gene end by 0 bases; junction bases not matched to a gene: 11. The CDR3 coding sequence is TGTGCCAGCTTTGGACGACAGGGGACAGCTAACTATGGCTACACCTTC. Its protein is CASFGRQGTANYGYTF.

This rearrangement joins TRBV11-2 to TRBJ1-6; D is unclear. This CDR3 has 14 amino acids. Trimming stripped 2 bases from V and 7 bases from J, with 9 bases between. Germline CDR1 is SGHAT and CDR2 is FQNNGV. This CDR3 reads CASSLLRENSPLHF. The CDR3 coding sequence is TGTGCCAGCAGCTTACTCCGGGAGAATTCACCCCTCCACTTT.

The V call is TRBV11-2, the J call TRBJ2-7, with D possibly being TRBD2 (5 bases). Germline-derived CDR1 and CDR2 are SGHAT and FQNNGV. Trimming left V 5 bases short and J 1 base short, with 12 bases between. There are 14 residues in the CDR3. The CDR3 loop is CASSITDSSYEQYF. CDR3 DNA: TGTGCCAGCAGCATAACGGACTCTTCCTACGAGCAGTACTTC.

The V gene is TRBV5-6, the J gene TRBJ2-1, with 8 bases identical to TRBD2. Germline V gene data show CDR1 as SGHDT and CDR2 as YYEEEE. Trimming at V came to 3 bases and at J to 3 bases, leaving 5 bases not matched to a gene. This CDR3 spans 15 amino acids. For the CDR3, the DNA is TGTGCCAGCAGCTGGTCCACTAGCGGCTACAATGAGCAGTTCTTC. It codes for CASSWSTSGYNEQFF. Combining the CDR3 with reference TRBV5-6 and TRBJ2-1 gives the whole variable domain DAGVTQSPTHLIKTRGQQVTLRCSPKSGHDTVSWYQQALGQGPQFIFQYYEEEERQRGNFPDRFSGHQFPNYSSELNVNALLLGDSALYLCASSWSTSGYNEQFFGPGTRLTVL.

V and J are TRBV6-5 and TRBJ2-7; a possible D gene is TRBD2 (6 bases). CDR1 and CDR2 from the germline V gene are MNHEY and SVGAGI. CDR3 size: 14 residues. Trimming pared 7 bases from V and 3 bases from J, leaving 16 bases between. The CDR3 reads CASTAGTGFYEQYF. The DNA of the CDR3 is TGTGCCAGCACTGCGGGGACTGGGTTCTACGAGCAGTACTTC.

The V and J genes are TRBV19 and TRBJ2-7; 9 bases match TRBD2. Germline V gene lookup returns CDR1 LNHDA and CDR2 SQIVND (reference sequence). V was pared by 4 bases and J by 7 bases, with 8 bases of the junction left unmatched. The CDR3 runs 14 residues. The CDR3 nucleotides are TGTGCCAGTAGTACAGCGGGGGGCGCTTGGGAGCAGTACTTC. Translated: CASSTAGGAWEQYF.

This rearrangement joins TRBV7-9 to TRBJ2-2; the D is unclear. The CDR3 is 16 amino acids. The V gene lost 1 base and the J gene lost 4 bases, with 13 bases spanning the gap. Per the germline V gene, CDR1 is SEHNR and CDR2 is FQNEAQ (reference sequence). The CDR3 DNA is TGTGCCAGCAGCTTAGTACTTGCGGTGACCACCGGGGAGCTGTTTTTT. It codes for CASSLVLAVTTGELFF.

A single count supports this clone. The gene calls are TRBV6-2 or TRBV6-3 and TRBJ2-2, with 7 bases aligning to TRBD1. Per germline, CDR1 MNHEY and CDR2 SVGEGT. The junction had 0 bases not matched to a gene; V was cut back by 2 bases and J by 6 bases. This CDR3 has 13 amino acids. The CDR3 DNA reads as TGTGCCAGCAGTTACGGGACAGCCGGGGAGCTGTTTTTT. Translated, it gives CASSYGTAGELFF.

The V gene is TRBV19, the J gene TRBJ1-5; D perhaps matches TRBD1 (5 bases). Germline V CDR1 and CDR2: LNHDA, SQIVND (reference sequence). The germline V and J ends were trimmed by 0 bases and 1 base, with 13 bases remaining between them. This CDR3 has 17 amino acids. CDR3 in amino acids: CASSIEGPGPSNQPQHF. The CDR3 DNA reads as TGTGCCAGTAGTATAGAGGGGCCGGGTCCAAGCAATCAGCCCCAGCATTTT.

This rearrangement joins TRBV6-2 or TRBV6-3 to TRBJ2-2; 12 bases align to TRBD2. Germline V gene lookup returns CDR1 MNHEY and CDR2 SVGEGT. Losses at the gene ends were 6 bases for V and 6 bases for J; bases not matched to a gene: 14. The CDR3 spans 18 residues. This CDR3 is CASSPRLAGAGRAGELFF. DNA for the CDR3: TGTGCCAGCAGCCCTCGACTAGCGGGGGCCGGGCGGGCCGGGGAGCTGTTTTTT.

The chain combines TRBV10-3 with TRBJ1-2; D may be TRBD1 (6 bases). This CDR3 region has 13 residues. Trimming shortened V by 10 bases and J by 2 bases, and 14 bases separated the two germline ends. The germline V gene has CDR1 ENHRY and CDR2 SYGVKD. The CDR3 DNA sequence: TGTGCCAACTCTCAAACAGGGAACTATGGCTACACCTTC. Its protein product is CANSQTGNYGYTF.

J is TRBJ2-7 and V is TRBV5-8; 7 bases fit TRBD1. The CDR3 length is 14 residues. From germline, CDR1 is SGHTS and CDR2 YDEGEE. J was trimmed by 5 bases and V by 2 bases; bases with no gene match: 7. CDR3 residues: CASSFGDRVHEQYF. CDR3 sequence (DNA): TGTGCCAGCAGCTTTGGAGACAGGGTCCACGAGCAGTACTTC.

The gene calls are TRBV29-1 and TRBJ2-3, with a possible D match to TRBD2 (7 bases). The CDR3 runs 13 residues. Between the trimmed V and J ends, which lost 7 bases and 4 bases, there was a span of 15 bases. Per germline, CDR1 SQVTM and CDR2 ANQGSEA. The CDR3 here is CSARQGGADTQYF. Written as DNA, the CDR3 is TGCAGCGCCCGCCAAGGGGGGGCAGATACGCAGTATTTT.

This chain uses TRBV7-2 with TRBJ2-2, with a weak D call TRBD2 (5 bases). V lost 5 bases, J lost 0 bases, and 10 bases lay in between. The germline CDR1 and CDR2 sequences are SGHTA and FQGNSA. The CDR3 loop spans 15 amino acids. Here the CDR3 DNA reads TGTGCCAGCAGCCCCACCGGGGCGAACACCGGGGAGCTGTTTTTT. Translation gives CASSPTGANTGELFF.

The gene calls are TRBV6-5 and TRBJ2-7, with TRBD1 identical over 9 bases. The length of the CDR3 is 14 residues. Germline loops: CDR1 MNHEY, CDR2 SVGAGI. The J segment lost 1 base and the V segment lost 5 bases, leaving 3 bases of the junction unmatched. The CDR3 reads CASSRTGESYEQYF. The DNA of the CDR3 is TGTGCCAGCAGTCGGACAGGGGAGTCCTACGAGCAGTACTTC.

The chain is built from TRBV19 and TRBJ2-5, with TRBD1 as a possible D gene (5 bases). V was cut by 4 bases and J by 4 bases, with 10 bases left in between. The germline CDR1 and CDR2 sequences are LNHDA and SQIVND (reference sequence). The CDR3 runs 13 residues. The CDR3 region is CASSTRQGETQYF. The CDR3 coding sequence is TGTGCCAGTAGTACCCGGCAGGGAGAGACCCAGTACTTC.

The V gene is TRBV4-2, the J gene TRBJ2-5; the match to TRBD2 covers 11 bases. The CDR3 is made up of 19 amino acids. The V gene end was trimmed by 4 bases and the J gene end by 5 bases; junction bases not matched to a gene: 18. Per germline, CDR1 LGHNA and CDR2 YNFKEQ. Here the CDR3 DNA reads TGTGCCAGCAGCCGACAAGCGGATCGTAGCGGGGGGGCAAGGGAGACCCAGTACTTC. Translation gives CASSRQADRSGGARETQYF.

The CDR3 coding sequence is TGTGCCAGCAGCCAAGGGACTAGCACAGATACGCAGTATTTT. It translates to CASSQGTSTDTQYF. The chain links TRBV5-8 to TRBJ2-3; possibly TRBD2 for D (6 bases). This CDR3 is built from 14 residues. Trimming stripped 4 bases from V and 0 bases from J, with 9 bases between. CDR1 and CDR2 (germline): SGHTS, YDEGEE.